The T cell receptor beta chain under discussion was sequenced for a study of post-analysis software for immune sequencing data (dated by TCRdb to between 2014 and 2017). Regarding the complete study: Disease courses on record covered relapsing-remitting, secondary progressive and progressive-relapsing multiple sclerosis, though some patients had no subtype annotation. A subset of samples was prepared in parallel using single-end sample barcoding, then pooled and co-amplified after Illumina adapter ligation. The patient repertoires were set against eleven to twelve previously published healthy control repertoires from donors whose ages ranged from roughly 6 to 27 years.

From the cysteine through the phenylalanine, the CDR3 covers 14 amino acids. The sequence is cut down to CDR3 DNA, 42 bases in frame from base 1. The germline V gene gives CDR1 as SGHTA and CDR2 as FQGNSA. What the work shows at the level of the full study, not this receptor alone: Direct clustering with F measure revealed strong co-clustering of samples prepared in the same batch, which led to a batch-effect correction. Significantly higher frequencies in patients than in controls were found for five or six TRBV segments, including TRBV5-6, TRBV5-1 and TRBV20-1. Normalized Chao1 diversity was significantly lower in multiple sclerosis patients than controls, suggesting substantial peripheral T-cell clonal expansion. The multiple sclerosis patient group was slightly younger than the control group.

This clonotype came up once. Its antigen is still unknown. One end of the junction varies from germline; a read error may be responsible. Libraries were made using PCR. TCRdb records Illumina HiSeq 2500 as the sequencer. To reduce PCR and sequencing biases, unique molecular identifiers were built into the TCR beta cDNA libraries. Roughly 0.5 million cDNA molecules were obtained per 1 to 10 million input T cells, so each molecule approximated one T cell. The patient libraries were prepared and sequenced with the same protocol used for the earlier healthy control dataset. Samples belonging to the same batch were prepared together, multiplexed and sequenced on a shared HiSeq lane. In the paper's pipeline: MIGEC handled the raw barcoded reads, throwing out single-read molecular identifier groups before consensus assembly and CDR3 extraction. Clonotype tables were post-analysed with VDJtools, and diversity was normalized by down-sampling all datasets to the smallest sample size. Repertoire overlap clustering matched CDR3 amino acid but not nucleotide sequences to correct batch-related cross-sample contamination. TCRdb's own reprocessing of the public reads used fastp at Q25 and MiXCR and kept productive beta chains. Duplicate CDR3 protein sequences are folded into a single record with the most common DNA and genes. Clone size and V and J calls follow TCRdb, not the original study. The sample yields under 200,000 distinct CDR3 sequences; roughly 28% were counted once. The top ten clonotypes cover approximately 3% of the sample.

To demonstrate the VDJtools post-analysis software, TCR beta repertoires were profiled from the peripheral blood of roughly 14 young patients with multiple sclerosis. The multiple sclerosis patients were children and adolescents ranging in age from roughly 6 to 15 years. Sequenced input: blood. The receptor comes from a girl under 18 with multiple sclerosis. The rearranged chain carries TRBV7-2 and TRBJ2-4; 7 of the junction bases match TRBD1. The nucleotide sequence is TGTGCCAGCAGCTCCACAGGGGCCGCGGACATTCGGTACTTC. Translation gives CASSSTGAADIRYF. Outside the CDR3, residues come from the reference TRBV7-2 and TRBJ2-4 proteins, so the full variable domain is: GAGVSQSPSNKVTEKGKDVELRCDPISGHTALYWYRQSLGQGLEFLIYFQGNSAPDKSGLPSDRFSAERTGGSVSTLTIQRTQQEDSAVYLCASSSTGAADIRYFGAGTRLSVL.